A single sample gave rise to the 11 T cell receptor beta chains below, sequenced in a study of CD8+CD57+ T cells in acquired aplastic anemia. TCR beta VDJ combinations and CDR3 sequences were profiled from genomic DNA. TCRdb used MiXCR to reprocess the reads, holding one entry per CDR3 protein. The table has around 200,000 distinct CDR3 sequences, around 60% seen once; the top ten hold about 29%. The sequencing sample was made of sorted CD4+, CD8+, or CD8+CD57+ T cells (not recorded which) from PBMCs. The source of these receptors is a human donor in good health.

This clonotype was found once. As DNA, the CDR3 is TGTGCCACCAGCAGAGGGTCAGCGAGCACCGGGGAGCTGTTTTTT. It specifies CATSRGSASTGELFF. This chain connects TRBV15 to TRBJ2-2, with D unclear. This CDR3 contains 15 residues. V lost 1 base to trimming and J lost 4 bases, with 10 bases between them. CDR1 and CDR2 (germline): LNHNV, YYDKDF (reference sequence). The whole variable domain, remainder taken from reference TRBV15 and TRBJ2-2, is DAMVIQNPRYQVTQFGKPVTLSCSQTLNHNVMYWYQQKSSQAPKLLFHYYDKDFNNEADTPDNFQSRRPNTSFCFLDIRSPGLGDTAMYLCATSRGSASTGELFFGEGSRLTVL.

V and J are TRBV7-6 and TRBJ2-5; 11 bases line up with TRBD2. This CDR3 contains 16 residues. Germline V gene lookup returns CDR1 SGHVS and CDR2 FNYEAQ. V shed 4 bases, J shed 4 bases, and the junction held 8 bases outside the gene matches. The CDR3 nucleotides are TGTGCCAGCAGCTCCCATAGCGGGGGGGCCGGAGAGACCCAGTACTTC. Translation gives CASSSHSGGAGETQYF.

This clonotype occurred many times. The V and J genes are TRBV7-9 and TRBJ1-2; D is unclear. CDR3 length: 15 amino acids. Trimming pared 5 bases from V and 4 bases from J, leaving 17 bases between. Germline-derived CDR1 and CDR2 are SEHNR and FQNEAQ (reference sequence). The CDR3 spells CASSQPVASTYGYTF. The CDR3 nucleotides read TGTGCCAGCAGCCAACCCGTTGCGAGTACCTATGGCTACACCTTC.

This clonotype has a single count. The chain combines TRBV20-1 with TRBJ2-7, with 9 bases identical to TRBD2. After removal of 0 bases from V and 6 bases from J, the junction contained 6 bases not matched to a gene. There are 14 residues in the CDR3. The V gene's germline CDR1 is DFQATT and CDR2 SNEGSKA (reference sequence). This chain's CDR3 is CSAREGGGASEQYF. DNA of the CDR3: TGCAGTGCTAGAGAGGGCGGGGGGGCCTCCGAGCAGTACTTC.

V usage is TRBV20-1 and J usage is TRBJ2-3; 8 nucleotides match TRBD2. V was pared by 4 bases and J by 1 base, with 7 bases of the junction left unmatched. CDR3 length: 15 amino acids. Looked up from germline, CDR1 is DFQATT and CDR2 is SNEGSKA (reference sequence). CDR3 DNA: TGCAGTGCTAACAGCGGGAGTCTAGGCACAGATACGCAGTATTTT. This gives the protein CSANSGSLGTDTQYF.

The chain has TRBV10-3 and TRBJ2-1; D gene uncertain. Germline CDR1 reads ENHRY; CDR2 reads SYGVKD. The germline V and J ends were trimmed by 7 bases and 1 base, with 11 bases remaining between them. This CDR3 comprises 14 residues. For the CDR3, the DNA is TGTGCCATCAAAGGTCAGACTTCCTACAATGAGCAGTTCTTC. It encodes CAIKGQTSYNEQFF.

There are a few counts of this clonotype. The V and J genes are TRBV20-1 and TRBJ1-6, with D perhaps matching TRBD1 (6 bases). Trimming took 4 bases from V and 8 from J, leaving 15 bases between them. The CDR3 extends over 14 amino acids. From germline, CDR1 is DFQATT and CDR2 SNEGSKA (reference sequence). The DNA for the CDR3 is TGCAGTGCTAAAACAGGGCCGGGGGATTCACCCCTCCACTTT. This gives the protein CSAKTGPGDSPLHF.

The rearrangement uses TRBV2 and TRBJ2-6; D is uncertain. Trimming shortened V by 7 bases and J by 1 base, and 8 bases separated the two germline ends. Germline CDR1 and CDR2: SNHLY and FYNNEI. The CDR3 length is 14 residues. The CDR3 protein is CASMKQSGANVLTF. In DNA form, the CDR3 reads TGTGCCAGCATGAAGCAATCTGGGGCCAACGTCCTGACTTTC.

In regard to this clonotype: This may stem from a read error, because a much larger clone lies one nucleotide away. The chain joins TRBV19 to TRBJ2-1, with D perhaps TRBD2 (6 bases). The V end was cut by 5 bases, the J end by 9 bases, with 23 bases between. This CDR3 is built from 16 residues. Germline loops: CDR1 LNHDA, CDR2 SQIVND (reference sequence). The CDR3 here is CASSWGTGGAIGEQFF. CDR3 DNA sequence: TGTGCCAGTAGTTGGGGTACAGGCGGGGCAATCGGTGAGCAGTTCTTC.

The chain joins TRBV25-1 to TRBJ2-5; 7 nucleotides match TRBD2. CDR3 length: 19 amino acids. With V trimmed by 4 bases and J by 4 bases, 21 bases remained unmatched. The V gene's germline CDR1 is MGHDK and CDR2 SYGVNS. The CDR3 loop reads CASSARDYVSLERGETQYF. CDR3 coding DNA: TGTGCCAGCAGTGCTAGAGACTATGTATCCTTAGAGCGGGGAGAGACCCAGTACTTC.

In its sample, this clonotype was seen many times. The CDR3 DNA follows: TGTGCCCGCGACTGGAGCGGCACAGATACGCAGTATTTT. Protein product: CARDWSGTDTQYF. The chain joins TRBV30 to TRBJ2-3; D gene unclear. The V and J ends lost 8 bases and 1 base respectively, with 13 bases between them. The CDR3 runs to 13 residues. Germline assignment: CDR1 GTSNPN and CDR2 SVGIG (reference sequence).